This T cell receptor (beta chain) was captured by sequencing in a study of beta chain features in type 1 diabetes. Study-wide findings and caveats: Patients with type 1 diabetes carried fewer insertions and had more deletions at their VDJ junctions. In all four CD4+ subsets, TCRB CDR3 length was significantly, moderately reduced in type 1 diabetes.

Expressed TCRB transcripts were sequenced after all isolated RNA was converted to cDNA. Clones were sequenced by immunoSEQ multiplex PCR, and TCRdb holds only the in-frame ones, with some missing. This sample yields about 340,000 clones, of which about a tenth are seen a single time; roughly 1% belongs to the top ten. Of note for this clone: What it binds is not known.

The V end lost 3 bases, the J end lost 11 bases, and 16 bases lay between the germline ends. The CDR3 runs to 13 residues. The germline CDR1 and CDR2 sequences are SGHTA and FQGNSA. The material sequenced was central memory CD4+ T cells from blood. The sequence derives from a man aged 30-40 years with type 1 diabetes. The chain recombines TRBV7-2 with TRBJ1-1; the D is unclear. CDR3 DNA sequence: TGTGCCAGCAGCTTGAACAAGTGGAATCGTGCTTTCTTT. This translates into CASSLNKWNRAFF.